Below are 20 T cell receptor beta chains sequenced from a single sample in a study of human T cells and chemical hapten exposure. TCRdb redid the calling of the RACE reads with MiXCR, one entry per CDR3 protein. This table has about 40,000 distinct CDR3 sequences, around 3.2% appearing once. Time point in this sample: patch test 2, 6 weeks after DPC sensitization. The treatment denotes: therapeutic diphenylcyclopropenone sensitization with weekly scalp DPC. The sequencing used whole blood, collected in connection with sensitization to the hapten diphenylcyclopropenone (DPC). All receptors derive from a man aged 35 to 55 with alopecia areata. Some clones in this sample may be carry-over from other donors' samples.

This clonotype has at least ten counts. V usage is TRBV6-5 and J usage is TRBJ1-6; 8 nucleotides align to TRBD1. V trimming: 0 bases; J trimming: 10 bases; junction bases outside the gene matches: 14. The CDR3 spans 18 residues. CDR1 and CDR2 from the germline V gene are MNHEY and SVGAGI. The CDR3 here is CASSYSIHRGGLTSPLHF. The CDR3 region has the DNA TGTGCCAGCAGTTACTCGATACACAGGGGGGGACTTACCTCACCCCTCCACTTT.

This clonotype was seen repeatedly, ten times or more. V usage is TRBV7-9 and J usage is TRBJ2-2, with 9 nucleotides matching TRBD2. V lost 3 bases and J lost 4; bases outside the gene matches: 6. The CDR3 loop spans 16 amino acids. The germline gives CDR1 SEHNR, CDR2 FQNEAQ (reference sequence). The CDR3 sequence is CASSFMREGRTGELFF. In nucleotides, the CDR3 is TGTGCCAGCAGCTTCATGCGGGAGGGCCGCACCGGGGAGCTGTTTTTT.

This clonotype came up many times. The rearrangement uses TRBV13 and TRBJ2-1; 11 bases agree with TRBD2. Germline CDR1 reads PRHDT; CDR2 reads FYEKMQ (reference sequence). V was clipped by 8 bases and J by 4 bases; unmatched bases: 10. This CDR3 comprises 16 residues. The CDR3 sequence is CASGNSSGRAYNEQFF. DNA for the CDR3: TGTGCCAGCGGTAATAGTAGCGGGAGGGCTTACAATGAGCAGTTCTTC. Full variable domain (remainder filled in from reference TRBV13 and TRBJ2-1): AAGVIQSPRHLIKEKRETATLKCYPIPRHDTVYWYQQGPGQDPQFLISFYEKMQSDKGSIPDRFSAQQFSDYHSELNMSSLELGDSALYFCASGNSSGRAYNEQFFGPGTRLTVL.

This clonotype was counted ten times or more. The chain combines TRBV18 with TRBJ2-6; a possible D gene is TRBD1 (6 bases). Germline V gene sequence: CDR1 KGHSH, CDR2 LQKENI. The ends were cut back, 7 bases at V and 4 bases at J, with 14 bases in the middle. CDR3 length equals 15 residues. CDR3 sequence: CASLREGTGANVLTF. CDR3 DNA: TGTGCCAGCTTGCGAGAGGGGACAGGGGCCAACGTCCTGACTTTC.

This clonotype occurred many times. The V call is TRBV12-3 or TRBV12-4, the J call TRBJ2-3; D is unresolved. Trimming removed 8 bases from V and 8 bases from J, with 11 bases in between. This CDR3 is built from 11 residues. CDR3 nucleotides: TGTGCCAGCCTGACCGGCGGTACGCAGTATTTT. Amino acids: CASLTGGTQYF.

There are many counts of this clonotype. The rearrangement links TRBV20-1 to TRBJ2-2; 8 bases fit TRBD2. With 3 bases clipped from V and 4 bases from J, the junction kept 4 bases outside the gene matches. CDR3 size: 14 residues. Germline CDR1 DFQATT, CDR2 SNEGSKA (reference sequence). CDR3 coding DNA: TGCAGTGCTAGGGATACTAGCGGCACCGGGGAGCTGTTTTTT. Amino acids: CSARDTSGTGELFF.

This clonotype was observed many times. This chain connects TRBV7-9 to TRBJ2-2, with TRBD1 matching over 10 bases. Germline V CDR1 and CDR2: SEHNR, FQNEAQ (reference sequence). V lost 5 bases to trimming and J lost 4 bases; unmatched junction nucleotides: 7. CDR3 length: 16 residues. The CDR3 reads CASSPDRGRGTGELFF. The CDR3 DNA follows: TGTGCCAGCAGCCCTGACAGGGGGCGCGGCACCGGGGAGCTGTTTTTT.

This clonotype was picked up many times. The genes are TRBV7-2 and TRBJ2-2; 8 positions match TRBD1. V shed 4 bases, J shed 3 bases, and the junction held 7 bases outside the gene matches. In germline, CDR1 is SGHTA, CDR2 FQGNSA. This CDR3 spans 16 amino acids. CDR3 protein: CASSSPDRADTGELFF. As DNA, the CDR3 is TGTGCCAGCAGCTCACCGGACAGGGCGGACACCGGGGAGCTGTTTTTT.

This clonotype was seen at least ten times. This chain joins TRBV6-5 and TRBJ2-3; the D is unclear. The germline CDR1 and CDR2 sequences are MNHEY and SVGAGI. Trimming removed 6 bases from V and 6 bases from J, with 7 bases in between. This CDR3 contains 11 residues. The CDR3 DNA reads as TGTGCCAGCAGATCTATCGATACGCAGTATTTT. Residues: CASRSIDTQYF.

This clonotype was counted at least ten times. The chain couples TRBV24-1 to TRBJ2-5; TRBD1 agrees at 8 bases. With 5 bases clipped from V and 5 bases from J, the junction kept 6 bases outside the gene matches. The CDR3 length is 14 residues. Germline-derived CDR1 and CDR2 are KGHDR and SFDVKD. CDR3: CATSGAGGTETQYF. In DNA, the CDR3 is TGTGCCACCAGTGGCGCAGGGGGCACTGAGACCCAGTACTTC.

Many counts were recorded for this clonotype. The chain couples TRBV3-1 to TRBJ1-3; 10 bases map to TRBD1. The V and J ends lost 4 bases and 9 bases, in that order; junction bases with no gene match: 12. CDR3 size: 16 residues. Germline-derived CDR1 and CDR2 are LGHDT and YNNKEL (reference sequence). The CDR3 coding sequence is TGTGCCAGCAGCCGTCCTGGGACAGGGGCCCCGGGCACCATATATTTT. Its protein product is CASSRPGTGAPGTIYF.

CDR3 nucleotides: TGCAGTGCTAGAAGACAGATTGGGGATTCACCCCTCCACTTT. Protein sequence: CSARRQIGDSPLHF. The chain carries TRBV20-1 and TRBJ1-6, with D possibly TRBD1 on 5 matching bases. The V gene lost 2 bases and the J gene lost 8 bases, with 13 bases spanning the gap. CDR1 DFQATT and CDR2 SNEGSKA come from the germline V gene (reference sequence). The CDR3 runs 14 residues.

There are many counts of this clonotype. CDR3 coding DNA: TGTGCCAGCAGCCTTCACAGGGACCAAACCTACGAGCAGTACTTC. Amino acid sequence: CASSLHRDQTYEQYF. J is TRBJ2-7 and V is TRBV7-8; maybe TRBD1 (6 bases). There are 15 residues in the CDR3. Germline V gene lookup returns CDR1 SGHVS and CDR2 FQNEAQ. Trimming left V 5 bases short and J 2 bases short, with 16 bases between.

This clonotype was recorded at least ten times. The chain's CDR3 is CASSPHHGTNEKLFF. The CDR3 DNA reads as TGTGCCAGTAGTCCCCACCACGGAACTAATGAAAAACTGTTTTTT. The chain links TRBV19 to TRBJ1-4; unclear D gene. The ends were cut back, 5 bases at V and 1 base at J, with 11 bases in the middle. Germline CDR1 reads LNHDA; CDR2 reads SQIVND (reference sequence). The CDR3 is 15 residues long.

The table lists this clonotype with many counts. CDR3 nucleotides: TGTGCCAGCACCTACCCTCGAACAGGTTCTGGGGCCAACGTCCTGACTTTC. Translated, it gives CASTYPRTGSGANVLTF. V is TRBV5-5 and J is TRBJ2-6; D is perhaps TRBD1 (5 bases). This CDR3 is 17 amino acids long. V was pared by 6 bases and J by 1 base, with 17 bases between. The V gene's germline CDR1 is SGHKS and CDR2 YYEKEE (reference sequence).

This clonotype has a count of ten or more. The chain carries TRBV5-1 and TRBJ2-5; 8 positions match TRBD1. Germline V CDR1 and CDR2: SGHRS, YFSETQ. V lost 0 bases, J lost 1 base, and 2 bases stayed unmatched. The CDR3 runs 15 residues. The CDR3 here is CASSLGQGSQETQYF. Written as DNA, the CDR3 is TGCGCCAGCAGCTTGGGACAGGGGAGCCAAGAGACCCAGTACTTC.

This clonotype came up many times. The V and J genes are TRBV13 and TRBJ2-3; TRBD1 aligns across 10 bases. V lost 5 bases to trimming and J lost 13 bases; unmatched junction nucleotides: 9. Germline CDR1 PRHDT, CDR2 FYEKMQ (reference sequence). CDR3 length: 13 residues. The CDR3 coding sequence is TGTGCCAGCAGCCCTGCTACCGGGACAGGGGAGTATTTT. Translating gives CASSPATGTGEYF.

The chain recombines TRBV5-4 with TRBJ2-3; D perhaps matches TRBD2 (5 bases). The V end was cut by 4 bases, the J end by 5 bases, with 17 bases between. The CDR3 is 15 amino acids. Germline V lookup: CDR1 SGHNT, CDR2 YYREEE (reference sequence). The CDR3, as DNA: TGTGCCAGCAGCCGCGACTATACTTCCATAGATACGCAGTATTTT. Encoded protein: CASSRDYTSIDTQYF.

This clonotype was found many times. The rearrangement uses TRBV4-3 and TRBJ2-1; weak D call: TRBD2 (6 bases). Trimming removed 0 bases at V and 0 bases at J, with 12 bases between. Looked up from germline, CDR1 is LGHNA and CDR2 is YSLEER. CDR3 length equals 17 residues. CDR3: CASSQDPRGSSYNEQFF. The CDR3 coding sequence is TGCGCCAGCAGCCAAGACCCCCGGGGGAGCTCCTACAATGAGCAGTTCTTC.

This clonotype was seen a few times. The V gene is TRBV28, the J gene TRBJ2-7; D not certain. V lost 2 bases, J lost 4 bases, and 6 bases lay in between. The V gene's germline CDR1 is MDHEN and CDR2 SYDVKM. CDR3 length equals 12 residues. CDR3 loop: CASSLMRYEQYF. Here the CDR3 DNA reads TGTGCCAGCAGTTTAATGAGATACGAGCAGTACTTC.